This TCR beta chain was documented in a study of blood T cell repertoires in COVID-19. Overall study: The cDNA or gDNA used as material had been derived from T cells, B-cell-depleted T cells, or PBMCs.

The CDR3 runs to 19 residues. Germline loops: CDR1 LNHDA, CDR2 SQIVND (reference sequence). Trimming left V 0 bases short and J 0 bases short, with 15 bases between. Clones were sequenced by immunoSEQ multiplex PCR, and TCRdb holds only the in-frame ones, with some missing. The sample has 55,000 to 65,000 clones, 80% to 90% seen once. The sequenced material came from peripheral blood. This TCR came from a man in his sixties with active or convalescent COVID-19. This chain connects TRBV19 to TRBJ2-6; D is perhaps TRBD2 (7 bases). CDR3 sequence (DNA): TGTGCCAGTAGTATAGATCGGCAGGGGAGGGGCTCTGGGGCCAACGTCCTGACTTTC. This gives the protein CASSIDRQGRGSGANVLTF.